The 23 T cell receptor beta chains reported below all come from one sample, sequenced in a study of beta chain features in type 1 diabetes. The whole isolated RNA underwent reverse transcription, so sequencing captured expressed TCRB transcripts. The data were produced by immunoSEQ multiplex PCR, yet TCRdb's version contains in-frame clones alone and is incomplete. The sample holds 200,000 to 300,000 clones, over 65% seen once. Material for sequencing was naive CD4+ T cells from blood. All receptors derive from a man between 25 and 39 years old in good health.

This clone was seen only a few times. The CDR3 loop reads CSVGRASETYEQYF. The CDR3 DNA reads TGCAGCGTTGGTAGGGCTAGCGAGACCTACGAGCAGTACTTC. V is TRBV29-1 and J is TRBJ2-7; D perhaps matches TRBD2 (6 bases). V was clipped by 4 bases and J by 2 bases, with 15 bases between them. Germline CDR1 is SQVTM and CDR2 is ANQGSEA. The CDR3 loop spans 14 amino acids.

CDR3 protein: CASSFGMNEQFF. CDR3 nucleotides: TGTGCCAGCAGCTTTGGGATGAATGAGCAGTTCTTC. The chain carries TRBV5-6 and TRBJ2-1; D not resolved. V lost 2 bases and J 7 bases, leaving 7 bases between the germline ends. CDR1 is SGHDT, CDR2 YYEEEE, per germline. The CDR3 contains 12 residues.

In its sample, this clone was seen a few times. J is TRBJ2-5 and V is TRBV29-1, with 10 bases that match TRBD1. Germline CDR1 reads SQVTM; CDR2 reads ANQGSEA. CDR3 length equals 15 residues. With 6 bases clipped from V and 6 bases from J, the junction kept 13 bases outside the gene matches. CDR3 protein: CSVNPGTGESKTQYF. CDR3 nucleotides: TGCAGCGTGAACCCCGGGACAGGGGAGTCGAAGACCCAGTACTTC. Drawing the rest from reference TRBV29-1 and TRBJ2-5, the complete variable domain is SAVISQKPSRDICQRGTSLTIQCQVDSQVTMMFWYRQQPGQSLTLIATANQGSEATYESGFVIDKFPISRPNLTFSTLTVSNMSPEDSSIYLCSVNPGTGESKTQYFGPGTRLLVL.

V usage is TRBV28 and J usage is TRBJ2-2; D unresolved. The V end was cut by 6 bases, the J end by 1 base, with 9 bases between. Looked up from germline, CDR1 is MDHEN and CDR2 is SYDVKM. The length of the CDR3 is 14 residues. The CDR3, as DNA: TGTGCCAGCAGGGACGGGCAGAACACCGGGGAGCTGTTTTTT. Its translation is CASRDGQNTGELFF.

The chain employs TRBV30 and TRBJ2-3, with 7 bases that match TRBD1. V was clipped by 5 bases and J by 3 bases; unmatched bases: 11. The CDR3 totals 15 residues. Germline V gene sequence: CDR1 GTSNPN, CDR2 SVGIG (reference sequence). Here the CDR3 DNA reads TGTGCCTGGGGAAACAGGGGAAGGGTGACAGATACGCAGTATTTT. As protein: CAWGNRGRVTDTQYF.

This clone was observed a few times. This chain links TRBV30 with TRBJ2-3; the D gene is possibly TRBD1 (5 bases). The CDR3 spans 13 residues. Between the trimmed V and J ends, which lost 0 bases and 2 bases, there was a span of 6 bases. The V gene's germline CDR1 is GTSNPN and CDR2 SVGIG (reference sequence). The CDR3 DNA reads TGTGCCTGGAGTGTAGGGGACACAGATACGCAGTATTTT. The encoded protein is CAWSVGDTDTQYF. Based on the CDR3 plus reference TRBV30 and TRBJ2-3, the full variable domain is SQTIHQWPATLVQPVGSPLSLECTVEGTSNPNLYWYRQAAGRGLQLLFYSVGIGQISSEVPQNLSASRPQDRQFILSSKKLLLSDSGFYLCAWSVGDTDTQYFGPGTRLTVL.

The V call is TRBV10-3, the J call TRBJ2-7; 11 positions match TRBD2. In germline, CDR1 is ENHRY, CDR2 SYGVKD. CDR3 length: 13 residues. V lost 7 bases, J lost 2 bases, and 1 base stayed unmatched. CDR3 amino acids: CAIMTSGTYEQYF. The CDR3 nucleotides read TGTGCCATCATGACTAGCGGGACCTACGAGCAGTACTTC.

The V gene is TRBV7-9, the J gene TRBJ2-7; maybe TRBD2 (5 bases). Germline-derived CDR1 and CDR2 are SEHNR and FQNEAQ (reference sequence). The CDR3 totals 11 residues. V was pared by 3 bases and J by 6 bases, with 6 bases between. The CDR3 here is CASSFGGEQYF. CDR3 sequence (DNA): TGTGCCAGCAGCTTCGGAGGCGAGCAGTACTTC.

The gene calls are TRBV19 and TRBJ2-7, with a weak D call TRBD1 (5 bases). V was cut by 4 bases and J by 3 bases, with 22 bases left in between. Germline CDR1 and CDR2: LNHDA and SQIVND (reference sequence). This CDR3 comprises 17 residues. The CDR3 protein is CASSKILQGTPNYEQYF. The CDR3 DNA sequence: TGTGCCAGTAGTAAGATTCTCCAGGGTACCCCAAACTACGAGCAGTACTTC.

Notes on this clone: One junction end does not reproduce the germline sequence, and a read error may be involved. V gene TRBV7-9 combines with J gene TRBJ2-7, with 11 bases fitting TRBD2. The CDR3 is 14 residues long. Looked up from germline, CDR1 is SEHNR and CDR2 is FQNEAQ (reference sequence). The chain's CDR3 is CASSSPVASGRLYF. The DNA for the CDR3 is TGTGCCAGCAGCTCCCCCGTGGCTAGCGGGAGGTTATATTTC. The full variable domain, its missing parts supplied by reference TRBV7-9 and TRBJ2-7, is DTGVSQNPRHKITKRGQNVTFRCDPISEHNRLYWYRQTLGQGPEFLTYFQNEAQLEKSRLLSDRFSAERPKGSFSTLEIQRTEQGDSAMYLCASSSPVASGRLYFGPGTRLTVT.

The chain links TRBV7-8 to TRBJ1-6; the match to TRBD1 covers 8 bases. The CDR3 is 14 residues long. V was pared by 6 bases and J by 8 bases, with 6 bases of the junction left unmatched. Germline lookup yields CDR1 SGHVS and CDR2 FQNEAQ. The CDR3 reads CASSSRGLHSPLHF. CDR3 sequence (DNA): TGTGCCAGCAGTTCCAGGGGGCTCCATTCACCCCTCCACTTT.

The chain is built from TRBV29-1 and TRBJ2-1; D possibly uses TRBD1 or TRBD2 (5 bases each). V was cut by 7 bases and J by 0 bases, with 7 bases left in between. The CDR3 is made up of 12 amino acids. Germline V CDR1 and CDR2: SQVTM, ANQGSEA. The CDR3 DNA follows: TGCAGCGAGGGGAGCTCCTACAATGAGCAGTTCTTC. It translates to CSEGSSYNEQFF.

The chain employs TRBV5-1 and TRBJ2-2; D might be TRBD2 (6 bases). The germline CDR1 and CDR2 sequences are SGHRS and YFSETQ. V was cut by 1 base and J by 4 bases, with 11 bases left in between. This CDR3 region has 15 residues. The CDR3 loop is CASSLLAASTGELFF. In nucleotides, the CDR3 is TGCGCCAGCAGCTTGTTAGCGGCAAGCACCGGGGAGCTGTTTTTT.

This clone has only a few counts. A junction boundary mismatches the germline segment, possibly from a read error. The chain uses TRBV4-3 and TRBJ2-4, with unresolved D. The CDR3 contains 15 residues. CDR1 and CDR2 from the germline V gene are LGHNA and YSLEER. The CDR3 bases are TGCGCCAGCAGCCAAGAACCTTTGGCAAAAAGCATTCAGTACTTC. Translating gives CASSQEPLAKSIQYF.

CDR3 coding DNA: TGCAGTGCTAGCACTCAAAATGAGCAGTTCTTC. This codes for CSASTQNEQFF. The V call is TRBV20-1, the J call TRBJ2-1; D unclear. Trimming pared 3 bases from V and 7 bases from J, leaving 7 bases between. Per the germline V gene, CDR1 is DFQATT and CDR2 is SNEGSKA (reference sequence). The length of the CDR3 is 11 residues.

V and J are TRBV29-1 and TRBJ2-6, with TRBD1 as a possible D gene (5 bases). Trimming stripped 5 bases from V and 1 base from J, with 9 bases between. CDR3 length equals 14 residues. CDR1 is SQVTM, CDR2 ANQGSEA, per germline. This chain's CDR3 is CSVLDSSGANVLTF. Here the CDR3 DNA reads TGCAGCGTTCTAGACAGTTCTGGGGCCAACGTCCTGACTTTC.

This chain uses TRBV18 with TRBJ2-5; D call uncertain. V lost 3 bases and J 2 bases, leaving 10 bases between the germline ends. CDR1 and CDR2 from the germline V gene are KGHSH and LQKENI. This CDR3 has 14 residues. CDR3 bases: TGTGCCAGCTCACCTATGGACGTTCAAGAGACCCAGTACTTC. The encoded protein is CASSPMDVQETQYF.

The chain recombines TRBV28 with TRBJ2-3, with TRBD2 matching 11 bases. Germline lookup yields CDR1 MDHEN and CDR2 SYDVKM. This CDR3 is built from 14 residues. Trimming at V came to 11 bases and at J to 4 bases, leaving 8 bases not matched to a gene. The chain's CDR3 is CAFSPSGRPDTQYF. The CDR3 DNA follows: TGTGCCTTTTCCCCTAGCGGGAGGCCAGATACGCAGTATTTT.

The chain couples TRBV29-1 to TRBJ1-1; D is ambiguous. V lost 6 bases and J 11 bases, leaving 10 bases between the germline ends. Germline V gene lookup returns CDR1 SQVTM and CDR2 ANQGSEA. The CDR3 has 9 residues. CDR3 in amino acids: CSVLEAAFF. The CDR3 coding sequence is TGCAGCGTCCTGGAGGCTGCTTTCTTT.

This clone was detected only once. This chain connects TRBV7-9 to TRBJ1-1; TRBD1 matches 8 bases. Germline V gene data show CDR1 as SEHNR and CDR2 as FQNEAQ (reference sequence). The J segment lost 10 bases and the V segment lost 1 base, leaving 5 bases of the junction unmatched. The CDR3 runs 13 residues. CDR3 in amino acids: CASSLVDGQGAFF. CDR3 DNA: TGTGCCAGCAGCTTAGTCGACGGACAGGGAGCTTTCTTT.

About this clone: This CDR3 is also generated by other DNA sequences in the sample. The chain combines TRBV29-1 with TRBJ2-3; 8 nucleotides agree with TRBD1. V lost 3 bases, J lost 1 base, and 0 bases stayed unmatched. Per the germline V gene, CDR1 is SQVTM and CDR2 is ANQGSEA. This CDR3 contains 13 residues. The CDR3 reads CSVETGGTDTQYF. Here the CDR3 DNA reads TGCAGCGTTGAGACAGGGGGCACAGATACGCAGTATTTT.

This clone appeared a single time. J is TRBJ2-7 and V is TRBV25-1; D possibly corresponds to TRBD2 (5 bases). CDR1 and CDR2 from the germline V gene are MGHDK and SYGVNS. The V and J ends lost 0 bases and 5 bases respectively, with 8 bases between them. This CDR3 region has 13 residues. The CDR3 is CASSEYLGDEQYF. DNA for the CDR3: TGTGCCAGCAGTGAATATCTCGGGGACGAGCAGTACTTC.

The chain recombines TRBV15 with TRBJ2-7, with 8 bases lining up with TRBD1. Germline V gene lookup returns CDR1 LNHNV and CDR2 YYDKDF (reference sequence). The V and J ends lost 5 bases and 2 bases, in that order; junction bases with no gene match: 5. This CDR3 region has 14 residues. The DNA for the CDR3 is TGTGCCACCAGCTTGGACAGGGTTGCCTACGAGCAGTACTTC. Protein: CATSLDRVAYEQYF.